The TCR beta chain under discussion was sequenced for a study of blood T cell repertoires in COVID-19. Study-level information: From T cells, B-cell-depleted T cells, or PBMCs came the material, which was cDNA or gDNA.

V lost 8 bases to trimming and J lost 0 bases, with 10 bases between them. CDR1 and CDR2 from the germline V gene are SEHNR and FQNEAQ (reference sequence). This CDR3 is built from 13 residues. In the authors' methods: The assay estimated nucleated cells by amplifying reference gene primers. The protocol was immunoSEQ multiplex PCR, while the TCRdb copy is restricted to in-frame clones and leaves out a portion. The D gene and trimming were derived from the DNA, and the V and J assignments and clone size from that table. The data contain fewer than 60,000 clones, approximately 89% of them singletons. Sequencing was done on a sample of peripheral blood. The receptor comes from an elderly man with active or convalescent COVID-19. The chain employs TRBV7-9 and TRBJ1-1; TRBD1 is a possible D gene (5 bases). The CDR3 DNA is TGTGCCAGCCTCACGACAGTGAACACTGAAGCTTTCTTT. It translates to CASLTTVNTEAFF.